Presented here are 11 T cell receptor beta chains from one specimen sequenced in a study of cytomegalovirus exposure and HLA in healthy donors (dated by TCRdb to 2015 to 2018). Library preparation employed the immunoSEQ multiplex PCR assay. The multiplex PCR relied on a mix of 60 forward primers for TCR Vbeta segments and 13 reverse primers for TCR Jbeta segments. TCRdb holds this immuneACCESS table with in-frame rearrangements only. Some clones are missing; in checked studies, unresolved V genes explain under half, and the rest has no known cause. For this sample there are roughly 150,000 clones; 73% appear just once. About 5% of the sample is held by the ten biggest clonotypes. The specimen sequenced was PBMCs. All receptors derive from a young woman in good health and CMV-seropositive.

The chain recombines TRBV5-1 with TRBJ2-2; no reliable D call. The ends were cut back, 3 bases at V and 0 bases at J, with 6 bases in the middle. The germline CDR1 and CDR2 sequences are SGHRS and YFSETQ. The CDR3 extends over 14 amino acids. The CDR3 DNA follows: TGCGCCAGCAGCTCGGGTGCGAACACCGGGGAGCTGTTTTTT. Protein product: CASSSGANTGELFF.

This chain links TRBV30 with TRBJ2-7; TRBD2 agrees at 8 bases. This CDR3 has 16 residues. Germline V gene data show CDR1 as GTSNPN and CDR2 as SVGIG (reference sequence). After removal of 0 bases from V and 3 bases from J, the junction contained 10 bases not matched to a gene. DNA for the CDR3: TGTGCCTGGAGTGTAAACGCCGGGGGGGCTATCTACGAGCAGTACTTC. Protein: CAWSVNAGGAIYEQYF.

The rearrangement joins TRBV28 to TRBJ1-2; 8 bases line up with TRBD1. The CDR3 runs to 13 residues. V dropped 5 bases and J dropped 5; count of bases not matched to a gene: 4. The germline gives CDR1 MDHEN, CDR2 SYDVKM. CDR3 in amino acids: CASSRRQGYGYTF. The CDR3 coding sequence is TGTGCCAGCAGTCGTCGACAGGGGTATGGCTACACCTTC.

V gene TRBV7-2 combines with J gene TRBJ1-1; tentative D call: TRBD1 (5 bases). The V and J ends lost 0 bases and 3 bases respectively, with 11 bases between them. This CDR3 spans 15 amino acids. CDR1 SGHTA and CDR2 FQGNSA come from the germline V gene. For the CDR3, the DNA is TGTGCCAGCAGCTTAGCGATTGGCAGGGACACTGAAGCTTTCTTT. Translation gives CASSLAIGRDTEAFF.

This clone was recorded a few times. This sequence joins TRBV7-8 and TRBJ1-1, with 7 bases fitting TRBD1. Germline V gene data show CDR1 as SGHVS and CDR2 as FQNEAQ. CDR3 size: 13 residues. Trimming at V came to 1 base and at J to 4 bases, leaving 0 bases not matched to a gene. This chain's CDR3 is CASSLGQGTEAFF. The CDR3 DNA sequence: TGTGCCAGCAGCTTAGGACAGGGCACTGAAGCTTTCTTT.

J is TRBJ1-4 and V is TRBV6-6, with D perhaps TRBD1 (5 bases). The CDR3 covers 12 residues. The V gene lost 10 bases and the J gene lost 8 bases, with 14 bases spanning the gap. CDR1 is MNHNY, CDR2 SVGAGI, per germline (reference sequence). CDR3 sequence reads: CATSAEGEKLFF. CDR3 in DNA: TGTGCCACCTCGGCGGAGGGGGAAAAACTGTTTTTT.

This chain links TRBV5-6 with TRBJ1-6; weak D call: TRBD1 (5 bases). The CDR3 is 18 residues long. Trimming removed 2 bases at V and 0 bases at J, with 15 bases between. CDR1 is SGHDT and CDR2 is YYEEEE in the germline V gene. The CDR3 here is CASSFLIGGSSYNSPLHF. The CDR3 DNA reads TGTGCCAGCAGCTTTTTAATCGGGGGGAGCTCCTATAATTCACCCCTCCACTTT.

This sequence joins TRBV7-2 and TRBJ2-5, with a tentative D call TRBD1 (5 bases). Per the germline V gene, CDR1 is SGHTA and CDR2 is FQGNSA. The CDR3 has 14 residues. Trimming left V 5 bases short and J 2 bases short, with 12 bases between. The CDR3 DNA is TGTGCCAGCAGCACCGACAGAATTCAAGAGACCCAGTACTTC. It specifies CASSTDRIQETQYF.

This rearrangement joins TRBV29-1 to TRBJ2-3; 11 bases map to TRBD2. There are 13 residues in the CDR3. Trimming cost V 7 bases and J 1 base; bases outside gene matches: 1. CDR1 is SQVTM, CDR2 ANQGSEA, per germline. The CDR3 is CSEGLAGTDTQYF. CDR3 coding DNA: TGCAGCGAGGGACTAGCGGGCACAGATACGCAGTATTTT.

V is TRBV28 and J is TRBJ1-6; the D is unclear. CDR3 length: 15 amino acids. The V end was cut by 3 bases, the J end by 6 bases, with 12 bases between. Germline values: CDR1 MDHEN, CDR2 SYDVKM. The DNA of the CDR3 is TGTGCCAGCAGTTTTGGCCGGGTTTTTAATTCACCCCTCCACTTT. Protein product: CASSFGRVFNSPLHF.

The CDR3 loop reads CASSLALGVLNTGELFF. For the CDR3, the DNA is TGTGCCAGCAGCCTCGCGCTGGGCGTATTAAACACCGGGGAGCTGTTTTTT. The V call is TRBV4-2, the J call TRBJ2-2; no definite D call. The CDR3 contains 17 residues. Germline V lookup: CDR1 LGHNA, CDR2 YNFKEQ. Trimming pared 4 bases from V and 2 bases from J, leaving 17 bases between.